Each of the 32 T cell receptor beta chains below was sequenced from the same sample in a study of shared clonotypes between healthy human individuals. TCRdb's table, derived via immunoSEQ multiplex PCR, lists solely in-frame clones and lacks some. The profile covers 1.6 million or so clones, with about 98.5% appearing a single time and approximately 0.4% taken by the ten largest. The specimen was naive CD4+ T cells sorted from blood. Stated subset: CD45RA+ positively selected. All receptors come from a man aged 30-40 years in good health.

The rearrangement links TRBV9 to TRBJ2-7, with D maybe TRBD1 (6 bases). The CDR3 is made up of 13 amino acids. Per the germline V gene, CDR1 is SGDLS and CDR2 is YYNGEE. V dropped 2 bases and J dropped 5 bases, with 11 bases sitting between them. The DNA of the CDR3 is TGTGCCAGCAGCGTTCAGGGGTCCCACGAGCAGTACTTC. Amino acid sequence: CASSVQGSHEQYF.

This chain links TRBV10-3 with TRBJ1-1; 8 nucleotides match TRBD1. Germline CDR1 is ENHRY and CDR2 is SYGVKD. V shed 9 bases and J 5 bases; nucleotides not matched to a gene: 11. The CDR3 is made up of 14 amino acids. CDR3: CAIGSRGRSTEAFF. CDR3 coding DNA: TGTGCCATAGGTAGCAGGGGGCGGAGTACTGAAGCTTTCTTT.

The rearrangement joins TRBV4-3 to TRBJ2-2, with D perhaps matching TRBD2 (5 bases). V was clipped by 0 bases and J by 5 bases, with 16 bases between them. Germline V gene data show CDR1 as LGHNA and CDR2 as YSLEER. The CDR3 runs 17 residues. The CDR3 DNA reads TGCGCCAGCAGCCAAGAAGTTCGCGGAGGCGGTACCGGGGAGCTGTTTTTT. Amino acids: CASSQEVRGGGTGELFF.

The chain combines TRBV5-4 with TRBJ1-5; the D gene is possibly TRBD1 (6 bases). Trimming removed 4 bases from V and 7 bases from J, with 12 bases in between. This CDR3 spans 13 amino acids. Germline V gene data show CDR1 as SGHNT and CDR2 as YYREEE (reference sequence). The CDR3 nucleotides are TGTGCCAGCAGCGAACAGGGCAGGCAGCCCCAGCATTTT. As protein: CASSEQGRQPQHF.

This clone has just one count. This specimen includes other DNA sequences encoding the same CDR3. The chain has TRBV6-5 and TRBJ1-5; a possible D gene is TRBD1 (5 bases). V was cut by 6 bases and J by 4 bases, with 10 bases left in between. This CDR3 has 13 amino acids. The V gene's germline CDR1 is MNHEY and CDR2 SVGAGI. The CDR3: CASSPGLNQPQHF. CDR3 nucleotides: TGTGCCAGCAGCCCGGGACTTAATCAGCCCCAGCATTTT.

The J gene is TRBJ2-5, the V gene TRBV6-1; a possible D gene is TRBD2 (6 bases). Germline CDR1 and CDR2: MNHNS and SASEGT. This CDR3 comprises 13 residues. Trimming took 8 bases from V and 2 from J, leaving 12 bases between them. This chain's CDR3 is CASGTLEQETQYF. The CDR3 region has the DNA TGTGCCAGCGGGACTTTAGAACAAGAGACCCAGTACTTC.

The DNA for the CDR3 is TGTGCCACCTCGGGGGCAGGGGGAATAGCCAAAAACATTCAGTACTTC. This translates into CATSGAGGIAKNIQYF. The V call is TRBV19, the J call TRBJ2-4; a possible D gene is TRBD1 (7 bases). CDR3 size: 16 residues. Trimming removed 10 bases at V and 0 bases at J, with 19 bases between. The germline V gene has CDR1 LNHDA and CDR2 SQIVND (reference sequence).

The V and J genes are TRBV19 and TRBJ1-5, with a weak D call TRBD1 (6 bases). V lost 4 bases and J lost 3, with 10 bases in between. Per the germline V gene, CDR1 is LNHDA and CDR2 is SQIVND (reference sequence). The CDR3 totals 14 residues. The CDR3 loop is CASSTKGDNQPQHF. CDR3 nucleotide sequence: TGTGCCAGTAGTACAAAGGGGGACAATCAGCCCCAGCATTTT.

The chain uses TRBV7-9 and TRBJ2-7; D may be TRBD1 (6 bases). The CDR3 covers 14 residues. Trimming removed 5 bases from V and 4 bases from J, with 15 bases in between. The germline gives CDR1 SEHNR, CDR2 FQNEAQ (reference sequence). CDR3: CASSTWQGWYEQYF. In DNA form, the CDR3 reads TGTGCCAGCAGCACCTGGCAGGGGTGGTACGAGCAGTACTTC.

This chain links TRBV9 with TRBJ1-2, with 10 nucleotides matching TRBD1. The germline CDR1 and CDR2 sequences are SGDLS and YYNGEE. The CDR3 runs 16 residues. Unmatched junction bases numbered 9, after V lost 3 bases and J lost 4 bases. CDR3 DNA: TGTGCCAGCAGCGCAGGGACAGGGGACGGCCTCTATGGCTACACCTTC. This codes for CASSAGTGDGLYGYTF.

CDR3 in amino acids: CASSVEIEEGYTF. In nucleotides, the CDR3 is TGTGCCAGCAGCGTCGAGATCGAGGAGGGCTACACCTTC. The rearrangement joins TRBV9 to TRBJ1-2; D not certain. The V end lost 2 bases, the J end lost 8 bases, and 13 bases lay between the germline ends. The CDR3 contains 13 residues. Germline V gives CDR1 SGDLS, CDR2 YYNGEE. Supplemented by reference TRBV9 and TRBJ1-2, the full variable domain reads DSGVTQTPKHLITATGQRVTLRCSPRSGDLSVYWYQQSLDQGLQFLIQYYNGEERAKGNILERFSAQQFPDLHSELNLSSLELGDSALYFCASSVEIEEGYTFGSGTRLTVV.

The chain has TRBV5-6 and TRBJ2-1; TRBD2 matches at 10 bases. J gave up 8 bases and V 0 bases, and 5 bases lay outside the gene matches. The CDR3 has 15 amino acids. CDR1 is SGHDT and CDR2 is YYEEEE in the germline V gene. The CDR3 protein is CASSLELAGFDEQFF. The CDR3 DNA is TGTGCCAGCAGCTTGGAACTAGCGGGATTCGATGAGCAGTTCTTC.

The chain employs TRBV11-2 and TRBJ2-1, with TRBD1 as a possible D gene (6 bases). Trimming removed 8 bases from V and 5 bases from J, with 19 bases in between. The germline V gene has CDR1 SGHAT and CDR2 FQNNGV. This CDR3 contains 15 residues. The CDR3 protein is CASRRPFRTDNEQFF. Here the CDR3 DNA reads TGTGCCAGCCGCAGACCGTTTAGGACAGACAATGAGCAGTTCTTC.

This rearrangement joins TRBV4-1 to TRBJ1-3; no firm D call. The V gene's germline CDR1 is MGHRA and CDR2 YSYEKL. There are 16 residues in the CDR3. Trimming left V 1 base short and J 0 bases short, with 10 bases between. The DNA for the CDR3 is TGCGCCAGCAGCCAAGGGTCCGTATACTCTGGAAACACCATATATTTT. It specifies CASSQGSVYSGNTIYF.

Here the CDR3 reads CAWSATFPEGEQYF. Here the CDR3 DNA reads TGTGCCTGGAGTGCGACCTTCCCCGAGGGGGAGCAGTACTTC. The rearrangement uses TRBV30 and TRBJ2-7; D may be TRBD1 or TRBD2 (5 bases each). CDR3 length equals 14 residues. V lost 1 base, J lost 7 bases, and 17 bases lay in between. CDR1 and CDR2 (germline): GTSNPN, SVGIG (reference sequence).

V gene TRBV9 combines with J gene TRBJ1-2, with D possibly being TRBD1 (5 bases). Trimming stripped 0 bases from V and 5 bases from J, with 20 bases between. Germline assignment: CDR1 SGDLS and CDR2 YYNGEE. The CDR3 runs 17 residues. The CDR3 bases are TGTGCCAGCAGCGTAGGAAGGTTCCCCGGGGACTTATATGGCTACACCTTC. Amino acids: CASSVGRFPGDLYGYTF. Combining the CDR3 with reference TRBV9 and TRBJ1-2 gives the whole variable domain DSGVTQTPKHLITATGQRVTLRCSPRSGDLSVYWYQQSLDQGLQFLIQYYNGEERAKGNILERFSAQQFPDLHSELNLSSLELGDSALYFCASSVGRFPGDLYGYTFGSGTRLTVV.

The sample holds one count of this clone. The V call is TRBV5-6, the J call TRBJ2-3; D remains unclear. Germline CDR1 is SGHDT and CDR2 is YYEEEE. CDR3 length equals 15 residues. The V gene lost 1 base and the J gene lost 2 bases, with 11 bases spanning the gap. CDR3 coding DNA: TGTGCCAGCAGCTTGCTGGGCTTTAACACAGATACGCAGTATTTT. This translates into CASSLLGFNTDTQYF. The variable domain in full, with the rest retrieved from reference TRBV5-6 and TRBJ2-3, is DAGVTQSPTHLIKTRGQQVTLRCSPKSGHDTVSWYQQALGQGPQFIFQYYEEEERQRGNFPDRFSGHQFPNYSSELNVNALLLGDSALYLCASSLLGFNTDTQYFGPGTRLTVL.

The CDR3 nucleotides are TGTGCCAGCACCCTTAGCGGGCATCCCTACGAGCAGTACTTC. Translated: CASTLSGHPYEQYF. The gene calls are TRBV5-5 and TRBJ2-7; 7 bases are a match to TRBD2. Germline CDR1 is SGHKS and CDR2 is YYEKEE (reference sequence). The CDR3 sequence is 14 residues long. The ends lost 6 bases at V and 2 bases at J; junction bases unmatched: 8.

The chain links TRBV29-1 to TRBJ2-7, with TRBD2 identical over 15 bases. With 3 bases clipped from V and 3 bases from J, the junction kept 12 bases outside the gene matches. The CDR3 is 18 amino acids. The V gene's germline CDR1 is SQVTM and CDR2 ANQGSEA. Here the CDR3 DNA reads TGCAGCGTTGACACGGGGACTAGCGGGAGGCCATCGAACTACGAGCAGTACTTC. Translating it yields CSVDTGTSGRPSNYEQYF.

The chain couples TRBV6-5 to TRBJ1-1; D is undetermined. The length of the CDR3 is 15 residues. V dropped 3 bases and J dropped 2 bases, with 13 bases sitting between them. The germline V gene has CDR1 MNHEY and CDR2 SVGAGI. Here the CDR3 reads CASSYRELTNTEAFF. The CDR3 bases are TGTGCCAGCAGTTATCGTGAGCTCACTAACACTGAAGCTTTCTTT.

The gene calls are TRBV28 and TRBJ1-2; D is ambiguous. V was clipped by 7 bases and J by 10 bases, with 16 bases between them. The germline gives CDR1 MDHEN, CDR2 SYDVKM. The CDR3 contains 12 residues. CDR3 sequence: CASTQVRGFYTF. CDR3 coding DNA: TGTGCCAGCACCCAAGTCCGTGGTTTCTACACCTTC.

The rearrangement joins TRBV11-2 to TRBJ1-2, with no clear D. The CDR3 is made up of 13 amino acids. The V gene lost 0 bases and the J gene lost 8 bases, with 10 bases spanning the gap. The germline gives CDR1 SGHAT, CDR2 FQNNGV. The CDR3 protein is CASSLDRGGGYTF. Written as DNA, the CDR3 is TGTGCCAGCAGCTTAGACCGTGGTGGGGGCTACACCTTC. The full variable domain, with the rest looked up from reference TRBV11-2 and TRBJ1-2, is EAGVAQSPRYKIIEKRQSVAFWCNPISGHATLYWYQQILGQGPKLLIQFQNNGVVDDSQLPKDRFSAERLKGVDSTLKIQPAKLEDSAVYLCASSLDRGGGYTFGSGTRLTVV.

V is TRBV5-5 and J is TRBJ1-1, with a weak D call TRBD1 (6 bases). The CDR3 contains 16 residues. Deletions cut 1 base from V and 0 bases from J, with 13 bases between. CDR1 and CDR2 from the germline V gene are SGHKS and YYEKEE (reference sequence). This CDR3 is CASSLNRGPMNTEAFF. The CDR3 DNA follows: TGTGCCAGCAGCTTGAATCGGGGGCCCATGAACACTGAAGCTTTCTTT. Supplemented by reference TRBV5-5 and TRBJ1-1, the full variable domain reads DAGVTQSPTHLIKTRGQQVTLRCSPISGHKSVSWYQQVLGQGPQFIFQYYEKEERGRGNFPDRFSARQFPNYSSELNVNALLLGDSALYLCASSLNRGPMNTEAFFGQGTRLTVV.

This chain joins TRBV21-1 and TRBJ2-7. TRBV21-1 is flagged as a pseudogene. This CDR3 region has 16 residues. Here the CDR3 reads CASSKFDWWFLHEQYF. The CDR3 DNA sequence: TGTGCCAGCAGCAAATTCGATTGGTGGTTCCTCCACGAGCAGTACTTC.

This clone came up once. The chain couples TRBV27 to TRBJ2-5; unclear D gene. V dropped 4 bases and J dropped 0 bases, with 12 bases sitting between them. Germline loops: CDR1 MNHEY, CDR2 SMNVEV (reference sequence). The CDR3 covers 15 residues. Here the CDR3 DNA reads TGTGCCAGCAGTTCACAACACCGGTACCAAGAGACCCAGTACTTC. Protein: CASSSQHRYQETQYF.

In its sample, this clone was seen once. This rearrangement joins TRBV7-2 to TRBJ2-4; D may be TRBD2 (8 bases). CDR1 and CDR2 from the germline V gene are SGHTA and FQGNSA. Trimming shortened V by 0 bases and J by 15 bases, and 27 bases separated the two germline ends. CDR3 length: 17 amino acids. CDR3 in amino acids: CASSLAGTAGVNPRRYF. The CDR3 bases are TGTGCCAGCAGCTTAGCCGGGACAGCGGGAGTCAATCCTCGGCGGTACTTC.

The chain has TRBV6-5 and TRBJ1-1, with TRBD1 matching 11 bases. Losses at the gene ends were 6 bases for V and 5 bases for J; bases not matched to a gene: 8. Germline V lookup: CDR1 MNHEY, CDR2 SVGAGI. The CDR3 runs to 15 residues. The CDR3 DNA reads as TGTGCCAGCAGACTAGGGACAGGGGGTAGTACTGAAGCTTTCTTT. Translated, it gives CASRLGTGGSTEAFF.

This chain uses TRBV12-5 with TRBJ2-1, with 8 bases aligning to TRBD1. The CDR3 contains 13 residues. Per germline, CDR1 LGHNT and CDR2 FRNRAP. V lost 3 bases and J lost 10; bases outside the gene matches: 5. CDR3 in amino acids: CASGFGTGDEQFF. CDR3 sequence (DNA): TGTGCTAGTGGTTTTGGGACAGGTGACGAGCAGTTCTTC.

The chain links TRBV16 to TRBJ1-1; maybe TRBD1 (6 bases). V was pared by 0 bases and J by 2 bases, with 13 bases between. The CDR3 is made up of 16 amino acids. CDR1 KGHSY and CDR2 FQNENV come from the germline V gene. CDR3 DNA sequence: TGTGCCAGCAGCCAATCGGGGGGGCTCCTAAACACTGAAGCTTTCTTT. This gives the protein CASSQSGGLLNTEAFF.

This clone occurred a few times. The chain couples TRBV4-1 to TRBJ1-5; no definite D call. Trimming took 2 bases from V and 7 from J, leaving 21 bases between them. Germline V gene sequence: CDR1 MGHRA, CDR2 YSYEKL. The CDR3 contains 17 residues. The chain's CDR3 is CASSQTLIKGGGQPQHF. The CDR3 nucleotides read TGCGCCAGCAGCCAAACCCTTATTAAGGGAGGTGGACAGCCCCAGCATTTT.

The CDR3: CSANRADTQYF. CDR3 nucleotide sequence: TGCAGCGCCAACAGAGCAGATACGCAGTATTTT. This chain joins TRBV29-1 and TRBJ2-3, with D unresolved. V was pared by 7 bases and J by 4 bases, with 9 bases between. This CDR3 has 11 amino acids. Germline V gene data show CDR1 as SQVTM and CDR2 as ANQGSEA.

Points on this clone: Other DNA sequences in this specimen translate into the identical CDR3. Here the CDR3 DNA reads TGTGCCAGCAGCCCTAGGTCTGGGAATCAGCCCCAGCATTTT. This translates into CASSPRSGNQPQHF. The J gene is TRBJ1-5, the V gene TRBV27; D gene uncertain. V lost 6 bases, J lost 4 bases, and 13 bases lay in between. The CDR3 is 14 residues long. CDR1 and CDR2 from the germline V gene are MNHEY and SMNVEV (reference sequence).